This T cell receptor beta chain is from a study of PD-1 blockade in classical Hodgkin lymphoma. Every patient was affected by relapse after autologous stem cell transplantation, while exposure to brentuximab vedotin was not uniform. Here immunoSEQ multiplex PCR was the method, and the copy in TCRdb shows in-frame clones only, minus some. The data hold about 36,000 clones, with approximately 69% observed a single time. CDR1 and CDR2 (germline): MDHEN, SYDVKM. V was clipped by 5 bases and J by 2 bases; unmatched bases: 11. The CDR3 runs 17 residues. The input for sequencing was peripheral blood mononuclear cells (PBMCs), taken before the second cycle of nivolumab. The chain couples TRBV28 to TRBJ1-3; 8 bases are shared with TRBD1. This receptor was identified in a human donor with classical Hodgkin lymphoma. For the CDR3, the DNA is TGTGCCAGCAGTCCCCTAGGACAGGGAAATGCTGGAAACACCATATATTTT. Amino acids: CASSPLGQGNAGNTIYF.